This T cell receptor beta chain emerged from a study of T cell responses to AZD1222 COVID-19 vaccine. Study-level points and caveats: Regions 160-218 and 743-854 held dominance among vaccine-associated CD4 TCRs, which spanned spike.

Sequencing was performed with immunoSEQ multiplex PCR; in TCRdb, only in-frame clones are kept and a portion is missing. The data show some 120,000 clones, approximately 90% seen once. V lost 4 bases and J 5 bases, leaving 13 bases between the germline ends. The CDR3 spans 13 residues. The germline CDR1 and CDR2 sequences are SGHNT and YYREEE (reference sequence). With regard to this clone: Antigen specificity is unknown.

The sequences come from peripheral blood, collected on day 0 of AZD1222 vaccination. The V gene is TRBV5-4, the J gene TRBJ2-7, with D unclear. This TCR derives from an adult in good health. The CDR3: CASSLASTNEQYF. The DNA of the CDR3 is TGTGCCAGCAGCCTCGCCAGTACTAACGAGCAGTACTTC.